This entry lists 10 T cell receptor beta chains sequenced from one sample in a study of monozygotic twins with inflammatory bowel disease. Each CDR3 protein gets one entry in TCRdb, which reprocessed the 5' RACE reads and gives no DNA. This table lists around 450,000 distinct CDR3 sequences. Sequences were obtained from blood. All receptors derive from a human donor with ulcerative colitis or Crohn's disease, or a healthy co-twin of an affected twin (not recorded which).

The V gene is TRBV12-3 or TRBV12-4, the J gene TRBJ2-1; the TRBD2 assignment by TCRdb is unverifiable without DNA. This CDR3 region has 17 residues. The chain's CDR3 is CASSSGLAGGRNNEQFF.

The J gene is TRBJ2-3, the V gene TRBV19; TCRdb's assignment of TRBD1 cannot be checked, as there is no DNA. The CDR3 extends over 14 amino acids. The V gene's germline CDR1 is LNHDA and CDR2 SQIVND (reference sequence). CDR3 sequence: CASSVRQRTDTQYF.

The chain's CDR3 is CASSFARNSQYF. This chain links TRBV7-2 with TRBJ2-5. There are 12 residues in the CDR3. Looked up from germline, CDR1 is SGHTA and CDR2 is FQGNSA.

The chain is built from TRBV4-1 and TRBJ2-1; TCRdb designates TRBD2, a call that cannot be tested without DNA. The CDR3 is 16 residues long. From germline, CDR1 is MGHRA and CDR2 YSYEKL. The CDR3 sequence is CASSQIAAYSYNEQFF.

V usage is TRBV4-1 and J usage is TRBJ2-7. The CDR3 loop spans 15 amino acids. Germline V gene data show CDR1 as MGHRA and CDR2 as YSYEKL. CDR3 region: CASSHGWPTPYEQYF.

The rearrangement uses TRBV10-3 and TRBJ1-5; TCRdb gives TRBD1 as the D gene, but with no DNA this cannot be confirmed. Germline-derived CDR1 and CDR2 are ENHRY and SYGVKD. The CDR3 spans 15 residues. The CDR3 region is CAISEGQEVSQPQHF.

The V call is TRBV4-1, the J call TRBJ2-7; the D call from TCRdb, TRBD1, cannot be confirmed without DNA. The CDR3 runs 14 residues. Germline CDR1 MGHRA, CDR2 YSYEKL. This chain's CDR3 is CASSHPGPQYEQYF.

The rearrangement uses TRBV5-1 and TRBJ2-3; TCRdb names TRBD2, which stays unverified in the absence of DNA. CDR1 and CDR2 (germline): SGHRS, YFSETQ. The CDR3 is made up of 15 amino acids. The CDR3 region is CASSLRPSATDTQYF.

J is TRBJ1-5 and V is TRBV7-2. Germline CDR1 is SGHTA and CDR2 is FQGNSA. The CDR3 spans 13 residues. The CDR3 protein is CASSLIGVSPQHF.

CDR3 protein: CASSLTTFGGTEAFF. The chain recombines TRBV5-1 with TRBJ1-1; TCRdb gives TRBD1 as the D gene, but with no DNA this cannot be confirmed. CDR1 is SGHRS, CDR2 YFSETQ, per germline. The CDR3 totals 15 residues. Using reference TRBV5-1 and TRBJ1-1 for the parts outside the CDR3, the full variable domain is KAGVTQTPRYLIKTRGQQVTLSCSPISGHRSVSWYQQTPGQGLQFLFEYFSETQRNKGNFPGRFSGRQFSNSRSEMNVSTLELGDSALYLCASSLTTFGGTEAFFGQGTRLTVV.